What follows are 15 T cell receptor beta chains derived from one specimen sequenced in a study of blood T cell repertoires in COVID-19. Clones were sequenced by immunoSEQ multiplex PCR, and TCRdb holds only the in-frame ones, with some missing. The table has over 85,000 clones, around 87% seen once. Source material: peripheral blood. These receptor sequences come from a human donor in a cohort sampled during active COVID-19.

Regarding this clone: The same CDR3 can be traced to other DNA sequences in this sample. The V gene is TRBV5-1, the J gene TRBJ1-2; 9 bases are a match to TRBD1. With 3 bases clipped from V and 5 bases from J, the junction kept 5 bases outside the gene matches. This CDR3 region has 14 residues. Germline V gene sequence: CDR1 SGHRS, CDR2 YFSETQ. The CDR3: CASSSRGQGYGYTF. The CDR3 coding sequence is TGCGCCAGCAGCTCGCGGGGACAGGGTTATGGCTACACCTTC.

This clone showed up just once. The V and J genes are TRBV19 and TRBJ2-2; D unresolved. Germline V gene sequence: CDR1 LNHDA, CDR2 SQIVND (reference sequence). The V end was cut by 3 bases, the J end by 3 bases, with 8 bases between. CDR3 length equals 14 residues. The DNA of the CDR3 is TGTGCCAGTAGTATTCACAGAGACACCGGGGAGCTGTTTTTT. This codes for CASSIHRDTGELFF.

The count of this clone is one. This sequence joins TRBV6-5 and TRBJ2-2, with 8 nucleotides matching TRBD2. Germline CDR1 reads MNHEY; CDR2 reads SVGAGI. V was pared by 11 bases and J by 5 bases, with 13 bases of the junction left unmatched. The CDR3 sequence is 15 residues long. CDR3 region: CALLGGGRGTGELFF. The DNA for the CDR3 is TGTGCCCTTCTCGGGGGGGGAAGGGGAACCGGGGAGCTGTTTTTT.

V usage is TRBV7-6 and J usage is TRBJ1-5; TRBD1 aligns across 7 bases. V shed 5 bases and J 5 bases; nucleotides not matched to a gene: 9. Looked up from germline, CDR1 is SGHVS and CDR2 is FNYEAQ. The CDR3 has 15 residues. DNA of the CDR3: TGTGCCAGCAGCGTACTGATCGGGACAGATCAGCCCCAGCATTTT. This codes for CASSVLIGTDQPQHF.

The V call is TRBV12-3 or TRBV12-4, the J call TRBJ2-1; the D is unclear. The V and J ends lost 6 bases and 0 bases respectively, with 6 bases between them. The CDR3 runs to 13 residues. Here the CDR3 DNA reads TGTGCCAGCAGGGGCCTCTCCTACAATGAGCAGTTCTTC. Translating it yields CASRGLSYNEQFF.

This clone was detected once. The CDR3 is CATTAKQGNTDTQYF. In DNA, the CDR3 is TGTGCCACCACCGCCAAACAGGGGAACACAGATACGCAGTATTTT. This chain connects TRBV24-1 to TRBJ2-3; 7 bases map to TRBD1. After removal of 8 bases from V and 2 bases from J, the junction contained 9 bases not matched to a gene. This CDR3 is built from 15 residues. Germline loops: CDR1 KGHDR, CDR2 SFDVKD.

This chain joins TRBV10-3 and TRBJ2-7; tentatively, D is TRBD1 (5 bases). Per the germline V gene, CDR1 is ENHRY and CDR2 is SYGVKD. This CDR3 is 15 amino acids long. V shed 1 base and J shed 6 bases, with 16 bases lying between them. The CDR3 coding sequence is TGTGCCATCAGTGAGTATTTGGACACGGCCGGCGAGCAGTACTTC. This codes for CAISEYLDTAGEQYF.

The V call is TRBV10-3, the J call TRBJ1-3; D not resolved. Trimming took 4 bases from V and 0 from J, leaving 10 bases between them. Germline lookup yields CDR1 ENHRY and CDR2 SYGVKD. This CDR3 comprises 15 residues. CDR3 sequence reads: CAISGAEISGNTIYF. CDR3 nucleotides: TGTGCCATCAGTGGAGCTGAGATCTCTGGAAACACCATATATTTT.

V and J are TRBV3-1 (or the pseudogene TRBV3-2) and TRBJ1-1; D is undetermined. The CDR3 runs 13 residues. V lost 5 bases to trimming and J lost 0 bases, with 7 bases between them. Germline loops: CDR1 LGHDT, CDR2 YNNKEL (reference sequence). CDR3 residues: CASSVSMNTEAFF. Written as DNA, the CDR3 is TGTGCCAGCAGCGTGAGTATGAACACTGAAGCTTTCTTT.

The V gene is TRBV5-1, the J gene TRBJ2-5; a possible D gene is TRBD2 (7 bases). V was trimmed by 10 bases and J by 4 bases, leaving 20 bases between them. Germline-derived CDR1 and CDR2 are SGHRS and YFSETQ. The CDR3 sequence is 14 residues long. The CDR3 loop reads CARRAGGGRETQYF. CDR3 coding DNA: TGCGCCCGCCGGGCCGGGGGCGGGAGAGAGACCCAGTACTTC.

The chain employs TRBV21-1 and TRBJ2-7; the D call TRBD2 from the table was never checked on the DNA. TRBV21-1 constitutes a pseudogene. This CDR3 contains 16 residues. DNA of the CDR3: TGTGCCAGCAGCCGCCTCCCTAGACGGCCGAGGCACGAGCAGTACTTC. Amino acids: CASSRLPRRPRHEQYF.

The rearrangement uses TRBV19 and TRBJ2-7, with TRBD1 as a possible D gene (6 bases). The CDR3 covers 16 residues. V lost 4 bases to trimming and J lost 2 bases, with 18 bases between them. Germline CDR1 reads LNHDA; CDR2 reads SQIVND (reference sequence). The CDR3 sequence is CASSTRQDLTTYEQYF. CDR3 nucleotide sequence: TGTGCCAGTAGTACCCGACAGGACCTGACCACCTACGAGCAGTACTTC.

The chain recombines TRBV7-9 with TRBJ2-1, with 8 bases identical to TRBD2. Unmatched junction bases numbered 17, after V lost 5 bases and J lost 5 bases. Germline V gene lookup returns CDR1 SEHNR and CDR2 FQNEAQ (reference sequence). The CDR3 spans 18 residues. The CDR3 sequence: CASSAASGYQLINNEQFF. The CDR3 nucleotides are TGTGCCAGCAGCGCTGCTAGCGGGTACCAGCTTATTAACAATGAGCAGTTCTTC.

The V and J genes are TRBV18 and TRBJ1-1; D uncertain. This CDR3 comprises 18 residues. Germline V gene lookup returns CDR1 KGHSH and CDR2 LQKENI. Trimming removed 3 bases at V and 1 base at J, with 21 bases between. The CDR3 reads CASSPRPATTFSNTEAFF. The CDR3 nucleotides are TGTGCCAGCTCACCCCGCCCCGCCACGACTTTCTCGAACACTGAAGCTTTCTTT.

CDR3 amino acids: CASSIDRELSGYTF. CDR3 DNA: TGTGCCAGCAGCATCGACAGGGAATTAAGTGGCTACACCTTC. The V gene is TRBV9, the J gene TRBJ1-2, with 7 bases identical to TRBD1. CDR1 is SGDLS and CDR2 is YYNGEE in the germline V gene. There are 14 residues in the CDR3. The junction had 10 bases not matched to a gene; V was cut back by 4 bases and J by 7 bases.